The subject of this entry is one T cell receptor (beta chain). Germline V gene data show CDR1 as MDHEN and CDR2 as SYDVKM. The length of the CDR3 is 9 residues. This sample was included in a study of cytomegalovirus exposure and HLA in healthy donors. The repertoire was sequenced with immunoSEQ multiplex PCR; TCRdb's copy has only in-frame clones and lacks some. The table includes roughly 330,000 clones, roughly 87% detected once. The sequencing input was PBMCs. The source of this sequence is a woman aged 25 to 45 in good health and CMV-seropositive. The J gene is TRBJ2-7, the V gene TRBV28; the D gene is possibly TRBD1 (5 bases). For the CDR3, the DNA is TGTGGGACATGTTGGGAGCAGTACTTC. Its translation is CGTCWEQYF.